This T cell receptor (beta chain) was recovered during a study of T cells after yellow fever vaccination. The study's findings and limits: The appearance of a small share of clonotypes in both CD4 and CD8 compartments was observed.

TCRdb ran MiXCR on the 5' RACE reads and lists one entry per CDR3 protein. The table shows some 48,000 distinct CDR3 sequences, with 5% to 7% occurring only once. CDR3 length equals 15 residues. Germline assignment: CDR1 SEHNR and CDR2 FQNEAQ (reference sequence). V was trimmed by 4 bases and J by 7 bases, leaving 16 bases between them. In its sample, this clonotype was seen many times. The V gene is TRBV7-9, the J gene TRBJ2-2; D is perhaps TRBD1 (6 bases). The clonotype comes from a man aged 25-45 years who received the YFV17D yellow fever vaccine. Sequenced here: PBMCs, either bulk or a sorted T-cell subset (CD4+, CD8+, memory, or dextramer-sorted; not recorded which), sampled 45 days after the yellow fever booster vaccination. CDR3: CASSSPLRGSGELFF. The CDR3 DNA reads as TGTGCCAGCAGCTCCCCCCTTAGGGGGAGCGGGGAGCTGTTTTTT. Complete variable domain (other parts from reference TRBV7-9 and TRBJ2-2): DTGVSQNPRHKITKRGQNVTFRCDPISEHNRLYWYRQTLGQGPEFLTYFQNEAQLEKSRLLSDRFSAERPKGSFSTLEIQRTEQGDSAMYLCASSSPLRGSGELFFGEGSRLTVL.